These 25 T cell receptor beta chains were all obtained from the same sample, sequenced in a study of blood T cells in healthy people across ages. Then a second PCR, running about 7 to 11 cycles, was carried out with a sample-barcoded 5' primer and a J-beta primer mix. TCRdb processed the 5' RACE reads anew with MiXCR; each CDR3 protein has one entry. The sample comprises fewer than 700,000 distinct CDR3 sequences, approximately 40% of which are singletons, and around 32% rests with the top ten. Sequencing input: blood. The receptors were sampled from an older man in good health.

This chain links TRBV20-1 with TRBJ2-3; a possible D gene is TRBD2 (6 bases). CDR1 and CDR2 (germline): DFQATT, SNEGSKA (reference sequence). The CDR3 is 15 residues long. Trimming cost V 3 bases and J 0 bases, with 13 bases left between them. CDR3 in amino acids: CSASDGGISTDTQYF. CDR3 DNA: TGCAGTGCTAGTGACGGCGGGATTAGCACAGATACGCAGTATTTT.

V gene TRBV2 combines with J gene TRBJ2-7; TRBD1 agrees at 10 bases. This CDR3 comprises 15 residues. V shed 3 bases and J 2 bases; nucleotides not matched to a gene: 4. Germline lookup yields CDR1 SNHLY and CDR2 FYNNEI. CDR3 coding DNA: TGTGCCAGCAGTGATTCCGGGACAGGGGCCTACGAGCAGTACTTC. It translates to CASSDSGTGAYEQYF. Full variable domain (remainder filled in from reference TRBV2 and TRBJ2-7): EPEVTQTPSHQVTQMGQEVILRCVPISNHLYFYWYRQILGQKVEFLVSFYNNEISEKSEIFDDQFSVERPDGSNFTLKIRSTKLEDSAMYFCASSDSGTGAYEQYFGPGTRLTVT.

This chain joins TRBV7-2 and TRBJ2-7; D not resolved. CDR1 is SGHTA, CDR2 FQGNSA, per germline. Trimming removed 6 bases at V and 7 bases at J, with 10 bases between. The CDR3 loop spans 11 amino acids. In nucleotides, the CDR3 is TGTGCCAGCAGGGATCTGTCTGAGCAGTACTTC. This translates into CASRDLSEQYF.

The chain employs TRBV7-2 and TRBJ2-1; D is possibly TRBD2 (7 bases). The DNA matches TRBJ2-7 better at its end, which makes the J call doubtful. The CDR3 runs 20 residues. Per the germline V gene, CDR1 is SGHTA and CDR2 is FQGNSA. The CDR3 region has the DNA TGTGCCAGCAGCCTCAACCCCCAGGGCGGGGGCCGACACTCCTACAATGAGCAGTACTTC. This codes for CASSLNPQGGGRHSYNEQYF.

The chain carries TRBV20-1 and TRBJ2-7, with 10 bases lining up with TRBD1. Germline lookup yields CDR1 DFQATT and CDR2 SNEGSKA (reference sequence). The junction had 4 bases not matched to a gene; V was cut back by 6 bases and J by 5 bases. The length of the CDR3 is 12 residues. Written as DNA, the CDR3 is TGCAGTGCATGGGACAGGGGCCACGAGCAGTACTTC. Encoded protein: CSAWDRGHEQYF.

This clonotype was recorded once. This sequence joins TRBV7-6 and TRBJ2-1, with D unresolved. The V and J ends lost 0 bases and 15 bases respectively, with 21 bases between them. There are 15 residues in the CDR3. Looked up from germline, CDR1 is SGHVS and CDR2 is FNYEAQ. The DNA of the CDR3 is TGTGCCAGCAGCTTAGCAGGGCTCAAGAACTCTGTGCCGTTCTTC. Amino acid sequence: CASSLAGLKNSVPFF.

The J gene is TRBJ2-3, the V gene TRBV2, with 7 bases aligning to TRBD2. The CDR3 extends over 14 amino acids. The germline gives CDR1 SNHLY, CDR2 FYNNEI. V trimming: 11 bases; J trimming: 0 bases; junction bases outside the gene matches: 8. CDR3 in DNA: TGTGCCGGATCGGGCGGGAGAAGCACAGATACGCAGTATTTT. Translated, it gives CAGSGGRSTDTQYF.

This clonotype was found a few times. V usage is TRBV2 and J usage is TRBJ2-5; TRBD1 agrees at 8 bases. The V gene end was trimmed by 5 bases and the J gene end by 4 bases; junction bases not matched to a gene: 6. CDR3 length equals 14 residues. Germline CDR1 SNHLY, CDR2 FYNNEI. CDR3 protein: CASSPQGAGETQYF. The CDR3 DNA reads as TGTGCCAGCAGTCCTCAGGGGGCGGGAGAGACCCAGTACTTC. The full variable domain, in which reference TRBV2 and TRBJ2-5 provide the parts outside the CDR3, is EPEVTQTPSHQVTQMGQEVILRCVPISNHLYFYWYRQILGQKVEFLVSFYNNEISEKSEIFDDQFSVERPDGSNFTLKIRSTKLEDSAMYFCASSPQGAGETQYFGPGTRLLVL.

J is TRBJ2-1 and V is TRBV24-1, with 7 bases that match TRBD1. The CDR3 contains 15 residues. The trim removed 6 bases at V and 13 bases at J, leaving 17 bases unmatched. The germline CDR1 and CDR2 sequences are KGHDR and SFDVKD. CDR3 nucleotide sequence: TGTGCCACCAGTAACCCGGGACAGATAGGACCCATCCAGTTCTTC. This sequence encodes CATSNPGQIGPIQFF.

The chain is built from TRBV4-3 and TRBJ2-1; the D gene is possibly TRBD2 (5 bases). Germline V lookup: CDR1 LGHNA, CDR2 YSLEER. This CDR3 contains 13 residues. V was trimmed by 0 bases and J by 9 bases, leaving 9 bases between them. The DNA for the CDR3 is TGCGCCAGCAGCCAAGAGGGTCGGGGTGAGCAGTTCTTC. Its protein product is CASSQEGRGEQFF.

This rearrangement joins TRBV5-4 to TRBJ2-1, with D maybe TRBD2 (5 bases). This CDR3 is 16 amino acids long. V dropped 4 bases and J dropped 7 bases, with 21 bases sitting between them. Germline CDR1 SGHNT, CDR2 YYREEE (reference sequence). The CDR3 nucleotides read TGTGCCAGCAGCGACGGCACCGGGAAGTTGGGGAATGAGCAGTTCTTC. Its translation: CASSDGTGKLGNEQFF.

This clonotype was seen repeatedly, ten times or more. The chain employs TRBV29-1 and TRBJ2-7; the D is unclear. CDR1 is SQVTM, CDR2 ANQGSEA, per germline. Trimming stripped 2 bases from V and 4 bases from J, with 12 bases between. This CDR3 is 13 amino acids long. This chain's CDR3 is CSVESPTEYEQYF. CDR3 nucleotide sequence: TGCAGCGTTGAAAGTCCCACTGAATACGAGCAGTACTTC.

The rearrangement joins TRBV6-2 or TRBV6-3 to TRBJ1-1, with D possibly being TRBD1 (5 bases). Deletions cut 3 bases from V and 6 bases from J, with 23 bases between. Germline lookup yields CDR1 MNHEY and CDR2 SVGEGT. The CDR3 length is 17 residues. CDR3 sequence (DNA): TGTGCCAGCAGTTATAACCAGAGGGGATTTCAATGGGCTGAAGCTTTCTTT. Its protein is CASSYNQRGFQWAEAFF.

The chain uses TRBV11-2 and TRBJ2-5, with 10 bases fitting TRBD1. Germline V CDR1 and CDR2: SGHAT, FQNNGV. J was trimmed by 4 bases and V by 6 bases; bases with no gene match: 5. This CDR3 has 14 amino acids. This chain's CDR3 is CASSARTGGETQYF. The CDR3, as DNA: TGTGCCAGCAGTGCCCGGACAGGGGGAGAGACCCAGTACTTC.

This clonotype turned up a few times. J is TRBJ2-1 and V is TRBV27; 10 positions agree with TRBD2. The CDR3 sequence is 15 residues long. Germline values: CDR1 MNHEY, CDR2 SMNVEV (reference sequence). The V segment lost 4 bases and the J segment 5 bases; nucleotides outside the gene matches: 5. Written as DNA, the CDR3 is TGTGCCAGCAGTTCTAGCGGGGGTATCCACAATGAGCAGTTCTTC. It codes for CASSSSGGIHNEQFF.

On this clonotype itself: Being one base from a much bigger clone, this may be a read error. This chain uses TRBV6-1 with TRBJ2-1; D might be TRBD2 (7 bases). The CDR3 has 15 amino acids. CDR1 MNHNS and CDR2 SASEGT come from the germline V gene. CDR3 DNA sequence: TGTGCCAGCAGAAGCAGGGGAGGGGCCTACAGTGAGCAGTTCTTC. As protein: CASRSRGGAYSEQFF.

This clonotype was detected ten times or more. The CDR3 coding sequence is TGTGCTAGCCGGCTAGCGGGGGACCCCCCCTACGAGCAGTACTTC. Encoded protein: CASRLAGDPPYEQYF. This chain connects TRBV7-2 to TRBJ2-7; 10 bases match TRBD2. The CDR3 consists of 15 residues. Germline V gives CDR1 SGHTA, CDR2 FQGNSA.

This clonotype was picked up many times. The V call is TRBV7-2, the J call TRBJ2-1; 12 bases fit TRBD2. The CDR3 extends over 15 amino acids. The germline CDR1 and CDR2 sequences are SGHTA and FQGNSA. V was clipped by 0 bases and J by 9 bases; unmatched bases: 3. CDR3 sequence (DNA): TGTGCCAGCAGCTTAGCGACTAGCGGGGGTTCTGAGCAGTTCTTC. The encoded protein is CASSLATSGGSEQFF.

CDR3 coding DNA: TGTGCCAGCAGCCAAGCCGGGACGGCCGTCAATGAGCAGTACTTC. Protein: CASSQAGTAVNEQYF. The V gene is TRBV3-1, the J gene TRBJ2-7; D tentatively fits TRBD1 or TRBD2 (5 bases each). Trimming removed 1 base from V and 7 bases from J, with 17 bases in between. Germline assignment: CDR1 LGHDT and CDR2 YNNKEL (reference sequence). This CDR3 is built from 15 residues.

The chain joins TRBV28 to TRBJ2-3; TRBD2 agrees at 10 bases. With 5 bases clipped from V and 3 bases from J, the junction kept 11 bases outside the gene matches. Germline loops: CDR1 MDHEN, CDR2 SYDVKM. The CDR3 is 17 amino acids. DNA of the CDR3: TGTGCCAGCAGTCTTGGTGGACTAGCGGTAGCGACAGATACGCAGTATTTT. Translation: CASSLGGLAVATDTQYF.

The genes are TRBV20-1 and TRBJ2-1; D ambiguous. The CDR3 sequence is 9 residues long. Trimming shortened V by 5 bases and J by 7 bases, and 3 bases separated the two germline ends. Germline V lookup: CDR1 DFQATT, CDR2 SNEGSKA (reference sequence). CDR3 amino acids: CSAGNEQFF. The CDR3 region has the DNA TGCAGTGCTGGGAATGAGCAGTTCTTC.

This chain links TRBV7-2 with TRBJ1-4, with D possibly TRBD1 on 5 matching bases. The CDR3 extends over 13 amino acids. Germline loops: CDR1 SGHTA, CDR2 FQGNSA. V was shortened by 8 bases and J by 4 bases, with 11 bases between the two germline ends. DNA for the CDR3: TGTGCCAGCTCGGGGGGGATTAATGAAAAACTGTTTTTT. This gives the protein CASSGGINEKLFF.

This clonotype was detected once. This chain connects TRBV5-6 to TRBJ2-5, with 10 bases that match TRBD1. CDR1 SGHDT and CDR2 YYEEEE come from the germline V gene. With V trimmed by 6 bases and J by 11 bases, 10 bases remained unmatched. This CDR3 has 13 amino acids. Here the CDR3 reads CASNRDRGNTQYF. The DNA of the CDR3 is TGTGCCAGCAACCGGGACAGGGGCAATACGCAGTACTTC.

This clonotype has at least ten counts. V usage is TRBV10-3 and J usage is TRBJ2-1, with TRBD1 matching 8 bases. Per the germline V gene, CDR1 is ENHRY and CDR2 is SYGVKD. This CDR3 contains 14 residues. V shed 8 bases and J 2 bases; nucleotides not matched to a gene: 5. The CDR3 sequence: CAIHTGGTYNEQFF. CDR3 DNA sequence: TGTGCCATCCACACAGGGGGTACCTACAATGAGCAGTTCTTC.

The chain employs TRBV7-2 and TRBJ2-1; 16 bases agree with TRBD2. The CDR3 is 16 residues long. Germline-derived CDR1 and CDR2 are SGHTA and FQGNSA. Unmatched junction bases numbered 6, after V lost 3 bases and J lost 10 bases. The CDR3 protein is CASSLEGLAGGQEQFF. CDR3 DNA: TGTGCCAGCAGCTTGGAGGGACTAGCGGGGGGGCAGGAGCAGTTCTTC.